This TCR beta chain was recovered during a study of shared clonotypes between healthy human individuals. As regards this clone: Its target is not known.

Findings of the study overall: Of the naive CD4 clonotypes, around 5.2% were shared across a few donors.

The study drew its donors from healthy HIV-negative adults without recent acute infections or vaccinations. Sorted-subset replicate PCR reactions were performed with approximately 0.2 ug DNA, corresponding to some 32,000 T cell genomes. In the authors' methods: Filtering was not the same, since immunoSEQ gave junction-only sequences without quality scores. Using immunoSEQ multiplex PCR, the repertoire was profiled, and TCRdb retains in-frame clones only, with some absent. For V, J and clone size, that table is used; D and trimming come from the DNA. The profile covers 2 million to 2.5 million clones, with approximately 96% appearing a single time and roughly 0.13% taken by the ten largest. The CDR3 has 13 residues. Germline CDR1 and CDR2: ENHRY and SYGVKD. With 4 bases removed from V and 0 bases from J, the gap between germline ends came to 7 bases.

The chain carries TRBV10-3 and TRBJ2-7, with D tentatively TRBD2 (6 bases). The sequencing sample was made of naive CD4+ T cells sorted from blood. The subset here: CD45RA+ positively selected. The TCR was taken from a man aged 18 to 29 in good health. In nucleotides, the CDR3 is TGTGCCATCAGTGCGACTAGCTCCTACGAGCAGTACTTC. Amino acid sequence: CAISATSSYEQYF.